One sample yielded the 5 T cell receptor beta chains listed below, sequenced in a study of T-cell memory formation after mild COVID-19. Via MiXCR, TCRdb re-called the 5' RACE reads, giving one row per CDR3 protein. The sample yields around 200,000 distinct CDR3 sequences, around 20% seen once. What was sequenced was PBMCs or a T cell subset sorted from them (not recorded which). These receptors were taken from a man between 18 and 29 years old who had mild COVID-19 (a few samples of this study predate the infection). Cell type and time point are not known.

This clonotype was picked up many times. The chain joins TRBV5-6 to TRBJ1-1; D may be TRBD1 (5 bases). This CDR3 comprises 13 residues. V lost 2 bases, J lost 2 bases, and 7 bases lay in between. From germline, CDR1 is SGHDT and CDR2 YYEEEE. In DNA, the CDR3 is TGTGCCAGCAGCTTTTGGGACAACACTGAAGCTTTCTTT. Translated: CASSFWDNTEAFF.

The CDR3 DNA is TGTGCCAGCAGCCAACGAGCCATCTATACCGGGGAGCTGTTTTTT. Its protein is CASSQRAIYTGELFF. This sequence joins TRBV14 and TRBJ2-2; D is uncertain. Per germline, CDR1 SGHDN and CDR2 FVKESK. V lost 2 bases and J 5 bases, leaving 12 bases between the germline ends. CDR3 length: 15 amino acids.

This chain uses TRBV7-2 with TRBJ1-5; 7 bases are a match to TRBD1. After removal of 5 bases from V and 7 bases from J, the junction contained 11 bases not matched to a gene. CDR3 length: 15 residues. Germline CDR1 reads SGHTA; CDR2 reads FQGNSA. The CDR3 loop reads CASSAQGGTSQPQHF. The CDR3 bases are TGTGCCAGCAGCGCTCAGGGGGGGACAAGCCAGCCCCAGCATTTT.

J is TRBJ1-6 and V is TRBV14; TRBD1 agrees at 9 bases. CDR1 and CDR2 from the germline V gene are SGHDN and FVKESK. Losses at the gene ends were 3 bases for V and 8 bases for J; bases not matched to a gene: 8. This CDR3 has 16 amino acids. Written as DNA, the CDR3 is TGTGCCAGCAGCCAGCACCGGGACAGGGTCCATTCACCCCTCCACTTT. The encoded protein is CASSQHRDRVHSPLHF.

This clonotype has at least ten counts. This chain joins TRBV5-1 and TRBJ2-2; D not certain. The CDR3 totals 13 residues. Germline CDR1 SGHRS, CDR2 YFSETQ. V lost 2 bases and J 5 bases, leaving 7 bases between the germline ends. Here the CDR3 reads CASSLGWTGELFF. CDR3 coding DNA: TGCGCCAGCAGCTTAGGGTGGACCGGGGAGCTGTTTTTT.